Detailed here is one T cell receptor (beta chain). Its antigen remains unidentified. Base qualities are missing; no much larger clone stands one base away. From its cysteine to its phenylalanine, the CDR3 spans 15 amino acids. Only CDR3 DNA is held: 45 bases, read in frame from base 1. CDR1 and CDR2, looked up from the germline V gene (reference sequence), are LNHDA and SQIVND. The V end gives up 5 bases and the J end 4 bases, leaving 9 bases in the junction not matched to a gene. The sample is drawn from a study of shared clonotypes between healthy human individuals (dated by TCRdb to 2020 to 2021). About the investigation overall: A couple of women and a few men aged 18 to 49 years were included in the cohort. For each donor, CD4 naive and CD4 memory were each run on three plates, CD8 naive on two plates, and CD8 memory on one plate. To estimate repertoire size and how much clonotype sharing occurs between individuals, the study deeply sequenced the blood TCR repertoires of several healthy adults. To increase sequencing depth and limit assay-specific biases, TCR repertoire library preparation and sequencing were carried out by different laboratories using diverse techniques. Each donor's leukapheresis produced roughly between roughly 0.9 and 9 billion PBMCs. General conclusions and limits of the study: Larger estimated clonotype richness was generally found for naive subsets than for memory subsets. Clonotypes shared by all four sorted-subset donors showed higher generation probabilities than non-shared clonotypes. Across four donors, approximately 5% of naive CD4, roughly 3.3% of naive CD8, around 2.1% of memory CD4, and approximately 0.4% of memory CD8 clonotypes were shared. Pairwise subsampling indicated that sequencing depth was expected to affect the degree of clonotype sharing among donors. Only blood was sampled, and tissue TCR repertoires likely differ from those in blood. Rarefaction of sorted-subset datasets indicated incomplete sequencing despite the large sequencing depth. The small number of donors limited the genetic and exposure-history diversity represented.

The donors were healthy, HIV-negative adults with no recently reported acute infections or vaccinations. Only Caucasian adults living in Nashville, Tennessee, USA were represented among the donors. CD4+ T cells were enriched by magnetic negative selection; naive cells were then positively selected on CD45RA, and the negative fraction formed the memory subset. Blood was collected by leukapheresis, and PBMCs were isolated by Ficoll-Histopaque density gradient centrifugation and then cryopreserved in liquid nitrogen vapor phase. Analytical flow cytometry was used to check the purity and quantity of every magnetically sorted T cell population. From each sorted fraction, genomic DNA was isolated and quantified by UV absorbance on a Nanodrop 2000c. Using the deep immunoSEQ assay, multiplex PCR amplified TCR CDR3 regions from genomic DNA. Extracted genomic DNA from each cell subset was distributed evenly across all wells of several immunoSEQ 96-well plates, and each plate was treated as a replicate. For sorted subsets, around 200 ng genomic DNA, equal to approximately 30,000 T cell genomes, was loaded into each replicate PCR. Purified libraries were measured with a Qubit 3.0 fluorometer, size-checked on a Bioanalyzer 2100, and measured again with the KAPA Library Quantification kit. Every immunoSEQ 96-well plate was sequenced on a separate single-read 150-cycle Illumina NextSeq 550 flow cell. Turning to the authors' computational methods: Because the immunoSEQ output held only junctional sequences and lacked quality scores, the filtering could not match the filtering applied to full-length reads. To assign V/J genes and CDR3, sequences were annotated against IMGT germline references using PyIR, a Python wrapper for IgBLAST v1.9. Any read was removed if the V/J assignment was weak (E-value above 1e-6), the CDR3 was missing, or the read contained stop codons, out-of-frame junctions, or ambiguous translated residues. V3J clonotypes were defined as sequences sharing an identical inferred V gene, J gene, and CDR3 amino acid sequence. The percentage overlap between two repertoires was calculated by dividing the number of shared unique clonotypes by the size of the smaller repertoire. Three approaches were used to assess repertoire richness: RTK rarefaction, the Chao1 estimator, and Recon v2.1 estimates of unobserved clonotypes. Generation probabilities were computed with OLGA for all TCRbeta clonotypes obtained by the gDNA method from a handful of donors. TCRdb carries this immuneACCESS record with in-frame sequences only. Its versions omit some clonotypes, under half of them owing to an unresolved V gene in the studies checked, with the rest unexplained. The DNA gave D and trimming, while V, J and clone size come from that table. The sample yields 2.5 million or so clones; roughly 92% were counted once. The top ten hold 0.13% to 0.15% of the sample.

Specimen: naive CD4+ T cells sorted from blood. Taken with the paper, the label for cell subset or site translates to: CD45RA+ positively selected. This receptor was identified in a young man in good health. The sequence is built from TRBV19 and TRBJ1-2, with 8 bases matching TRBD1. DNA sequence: TGTGCCAGTAGTCCTAGTGGGACAGGCCTCTATGGCTACACCTTC. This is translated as CASSPSGTGLYGYTF.